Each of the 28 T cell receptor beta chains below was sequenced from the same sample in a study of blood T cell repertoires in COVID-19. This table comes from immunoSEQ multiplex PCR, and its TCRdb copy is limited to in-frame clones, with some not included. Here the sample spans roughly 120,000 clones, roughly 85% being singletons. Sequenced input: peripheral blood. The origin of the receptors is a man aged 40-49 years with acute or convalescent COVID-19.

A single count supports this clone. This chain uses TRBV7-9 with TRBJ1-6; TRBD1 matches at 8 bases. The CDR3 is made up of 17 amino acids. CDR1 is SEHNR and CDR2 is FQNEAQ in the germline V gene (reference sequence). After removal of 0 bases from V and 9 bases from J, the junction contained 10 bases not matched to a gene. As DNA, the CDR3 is TGTGCCAGCAGCTTAGCCGCAGGGGGCGCATCTTCTTCACCCCTCCACTTT. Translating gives CASSLAAGGASSSPLHF.

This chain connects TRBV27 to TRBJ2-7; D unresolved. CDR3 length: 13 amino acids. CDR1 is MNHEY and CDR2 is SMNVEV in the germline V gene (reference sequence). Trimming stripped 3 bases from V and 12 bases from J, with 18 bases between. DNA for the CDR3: TGTGCCAGCAGTTTGTCCGGGTCCTACTTTTCGTACTTC. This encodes CASSLSGSYFSYF.

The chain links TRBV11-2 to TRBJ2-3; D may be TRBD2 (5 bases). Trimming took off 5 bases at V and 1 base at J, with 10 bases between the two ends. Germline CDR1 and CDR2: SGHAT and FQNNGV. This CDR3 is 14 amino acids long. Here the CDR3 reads CASSPLGGTDTQYF. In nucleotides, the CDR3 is TGTGCCAGCAGCCCTCTCGGGGGCACAGATACGCAGTATTTT.

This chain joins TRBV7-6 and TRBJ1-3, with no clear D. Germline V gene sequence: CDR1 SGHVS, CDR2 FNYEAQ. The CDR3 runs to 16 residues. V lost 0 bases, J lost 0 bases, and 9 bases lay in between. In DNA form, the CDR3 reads TGTGCCAGCAGCTTAGCTGGCAGTGTCTCTGGAAACACCATATATTTT. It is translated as CASSLAGSVSGNTIYF.

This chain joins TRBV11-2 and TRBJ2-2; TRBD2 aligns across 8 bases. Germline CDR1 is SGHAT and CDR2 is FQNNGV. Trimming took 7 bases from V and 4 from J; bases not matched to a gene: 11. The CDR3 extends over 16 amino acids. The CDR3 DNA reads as TGTGCCAGCACCCTCCCCCCGAGCGGGGGCACCGGGGAGCTGTTTTTT. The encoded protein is CASTLPPSGGTGELFF.

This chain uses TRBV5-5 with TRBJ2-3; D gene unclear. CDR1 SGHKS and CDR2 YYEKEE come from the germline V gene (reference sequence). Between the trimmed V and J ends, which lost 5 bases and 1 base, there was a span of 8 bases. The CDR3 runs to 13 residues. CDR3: CASSRPGTDTQYF. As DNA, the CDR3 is TGTGCCAGCAGTCGCCCGGGCACAGATACGCAGTATTTT.

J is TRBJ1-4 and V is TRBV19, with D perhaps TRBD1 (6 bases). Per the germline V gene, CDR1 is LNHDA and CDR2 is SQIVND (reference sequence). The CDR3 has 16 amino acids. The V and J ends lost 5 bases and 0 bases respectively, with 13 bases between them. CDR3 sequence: CASSSGHFATNEKLFF. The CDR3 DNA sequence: TGTGCCAGTAGTTCGGGACATTTTGCAACTAATGAAAAACTGTTTTTT.

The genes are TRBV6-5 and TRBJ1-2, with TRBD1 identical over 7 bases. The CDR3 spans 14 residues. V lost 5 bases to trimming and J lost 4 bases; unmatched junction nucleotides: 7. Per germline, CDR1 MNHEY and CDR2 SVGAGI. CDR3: CASSPRQGGYGYTF. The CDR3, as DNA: TGTGCCAGCAGTCCCAGGCAGGGGGGCTATGGCTACACCTTC.

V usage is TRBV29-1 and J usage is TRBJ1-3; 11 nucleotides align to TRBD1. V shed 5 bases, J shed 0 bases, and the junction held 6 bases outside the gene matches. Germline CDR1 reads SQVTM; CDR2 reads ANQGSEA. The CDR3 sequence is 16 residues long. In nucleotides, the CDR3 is TGCAGCGTTCAGAGGACAGGGGGCGCCTCTGGAAACACCATATATTTT. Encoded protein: CSVQRTGGASGNTIYF.

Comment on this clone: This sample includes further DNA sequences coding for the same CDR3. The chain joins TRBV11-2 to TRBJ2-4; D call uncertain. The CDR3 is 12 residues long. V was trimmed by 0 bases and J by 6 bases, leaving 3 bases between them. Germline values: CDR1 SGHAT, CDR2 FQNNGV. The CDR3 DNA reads TGTGCCAGCAGCTTAGATAGAAACATTCAGTACTTC. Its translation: CASSLDRNIQYF.

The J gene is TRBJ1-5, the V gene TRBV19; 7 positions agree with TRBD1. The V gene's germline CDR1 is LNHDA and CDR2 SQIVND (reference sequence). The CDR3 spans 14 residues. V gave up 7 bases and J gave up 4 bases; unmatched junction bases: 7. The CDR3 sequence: CASTLQGRNQPQHF. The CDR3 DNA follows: TGTGCCAGTACCCTACAGGGGAGAAATCAGCCCCAGCATTTT.

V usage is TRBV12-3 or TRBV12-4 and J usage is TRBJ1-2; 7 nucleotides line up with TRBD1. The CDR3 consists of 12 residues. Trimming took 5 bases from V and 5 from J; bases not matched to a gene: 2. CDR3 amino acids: CASSTGAYGYTF. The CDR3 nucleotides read TGTGCCAGCAGTACAGGGGCTTATGGCTACACCTTC.

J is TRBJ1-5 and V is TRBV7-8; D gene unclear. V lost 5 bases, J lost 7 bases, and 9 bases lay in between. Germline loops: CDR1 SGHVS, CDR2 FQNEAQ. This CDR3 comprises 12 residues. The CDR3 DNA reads TGTGCCAGCAGCATATATGGCCAGCCCCAGCATTTT. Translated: CASSIYGQPQHF. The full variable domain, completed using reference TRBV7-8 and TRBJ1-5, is GAGVSQSPRYKVAKRGQDVALRCDPISGHVSLFWYQQALGQGPEFLTYFQNEAQLDKSGLPSDRFFAERPEGSVSTLKIQRTQQEDSAVYLCASSIYGQPQHFGDGTRLSIL.

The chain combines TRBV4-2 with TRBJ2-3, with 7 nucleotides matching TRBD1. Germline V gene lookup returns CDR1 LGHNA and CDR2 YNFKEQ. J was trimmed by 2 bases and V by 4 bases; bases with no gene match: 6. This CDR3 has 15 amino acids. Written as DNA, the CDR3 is TGTGCCAGCAGCCCCGGACAGGCGAACACAGATACGCAGTATTTT. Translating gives CASSPGQANTDTQYF.

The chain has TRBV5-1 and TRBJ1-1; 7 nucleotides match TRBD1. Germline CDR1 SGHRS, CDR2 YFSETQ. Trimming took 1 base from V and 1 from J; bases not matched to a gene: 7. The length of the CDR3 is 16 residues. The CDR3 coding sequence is TGCGCCAGCAGCTTGACCCTACAGGGGAGGAACACTGAAGCTTTCTTT. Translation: CASSLTLQGRNTEAFF.

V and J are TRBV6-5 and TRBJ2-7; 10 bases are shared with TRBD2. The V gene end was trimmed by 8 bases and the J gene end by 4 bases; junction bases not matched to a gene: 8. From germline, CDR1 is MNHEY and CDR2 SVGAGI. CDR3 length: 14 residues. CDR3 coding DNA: TGTGCCAGCCAACTAGCGGGGTTTAGGTACGAGCAGTACTTC. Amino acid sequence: CASQLAGFRYEQYF.

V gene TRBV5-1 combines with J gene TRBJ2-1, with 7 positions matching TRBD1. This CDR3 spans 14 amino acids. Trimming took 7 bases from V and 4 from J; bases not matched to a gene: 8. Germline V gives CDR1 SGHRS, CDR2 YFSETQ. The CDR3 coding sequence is TGCGCCAGCGGCGCCCAGGGGGAGTACAATGAGCAGTTCTTC. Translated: CASGAQGEYNEQFF.

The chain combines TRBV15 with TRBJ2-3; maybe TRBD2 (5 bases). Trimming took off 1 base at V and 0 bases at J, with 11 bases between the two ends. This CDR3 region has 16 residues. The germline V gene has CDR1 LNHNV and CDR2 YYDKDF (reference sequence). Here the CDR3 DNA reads TGTGCCACCAGCAGAGTTCGAGCGGTTAGCACAGATACGCAGTATTTT. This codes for CATSRVRAVSTDTQYF. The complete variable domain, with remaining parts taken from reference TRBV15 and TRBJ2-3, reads DAMVIQNPRYQVTQFGKPVTLSCSQTLNHNVMYWYQQKSSQAPKLLFHYYDKDFNNEADTPDNFQSRRPNTSFCFLDIRSPGLGDTAMYLCATSRVRAVSTDTQYFGPGTRLTVL.

The CDR3 sequence: CASSQDSGSSGANVLTF. The DNA of the CDR3 is TGCGCCAGCAGCCAAGATTCGGGGAGCTCTGGGGCCAACGTCCTGACTTTC. The V and J genes are TRBV4-3 and TRBJ2-6, with D perhaps matching TRBD2 (5 bases). The CDR3 is 17 amino acids. Deletions cut 0 bases from V and 0 bases from J, with 9 bases between. CDR1 is LGHNA, CDR2 YSLEER, per germline.

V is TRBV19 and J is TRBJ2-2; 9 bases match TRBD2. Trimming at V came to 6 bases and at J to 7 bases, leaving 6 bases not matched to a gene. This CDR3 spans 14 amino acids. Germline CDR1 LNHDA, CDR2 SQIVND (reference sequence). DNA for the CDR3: TGTGCCAGTAGCGGACTAGCGAGGAGCGGGGAGCTGTTTTTT. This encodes CASSGLARSGELFF. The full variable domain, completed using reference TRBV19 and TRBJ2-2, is DGGITQSPKYLFRKEGQNVTLSCEQNLNHDAMYWYRQDPGQGLRLIYYSQIVNDFQKGDIAEGYSVSREKKESFPLTVTSAQKNPTAFYLCASSGLARSGELFFGEGSRLTVL.

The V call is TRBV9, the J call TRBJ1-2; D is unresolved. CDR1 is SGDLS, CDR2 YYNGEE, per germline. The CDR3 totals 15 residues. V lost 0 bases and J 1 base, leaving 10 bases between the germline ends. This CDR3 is CASSVGTVLNYGYTF. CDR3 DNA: TGTGCCAGCAGCGTAGGCACAGTTCTTAACTATGGCTACACCTTC.

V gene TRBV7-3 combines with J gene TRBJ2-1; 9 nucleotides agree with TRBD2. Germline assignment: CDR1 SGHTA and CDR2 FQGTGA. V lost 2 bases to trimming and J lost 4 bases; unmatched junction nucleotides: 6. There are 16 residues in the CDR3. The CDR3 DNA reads TGTGCCAGCAGCTTAGGAAGCGGGGGGAATTACAATGAGCAGTTCTTC. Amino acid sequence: CASSLGSGGNYNEQFF.

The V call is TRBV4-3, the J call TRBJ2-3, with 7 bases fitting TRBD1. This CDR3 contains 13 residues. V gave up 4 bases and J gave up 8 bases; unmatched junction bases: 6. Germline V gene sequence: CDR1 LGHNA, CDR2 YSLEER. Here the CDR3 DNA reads TGCGCCAGCAGCCCAGGGGGTCGGAGTACGCAGTATTTT. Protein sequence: CASSPGGRSTQYF.

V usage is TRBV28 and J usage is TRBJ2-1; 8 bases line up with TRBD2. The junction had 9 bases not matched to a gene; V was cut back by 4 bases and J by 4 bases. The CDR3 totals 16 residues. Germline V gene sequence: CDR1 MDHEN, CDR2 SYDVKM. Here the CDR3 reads CASSYLAGRRYNEQFF. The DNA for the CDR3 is TGTGCCAGCAGTTATTTAGCGGGACGACGGTACAATGAGCAGTTCTTC.

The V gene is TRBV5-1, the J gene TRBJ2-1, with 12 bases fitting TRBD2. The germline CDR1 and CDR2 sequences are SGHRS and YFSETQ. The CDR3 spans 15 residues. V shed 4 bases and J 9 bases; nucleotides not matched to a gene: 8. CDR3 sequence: CASSPWLAGGGEQFF. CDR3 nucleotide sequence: TGCGCCAGCAGCCCCTGGCTAGCGGGAGGGGGTGAGCAGTTCTTC.

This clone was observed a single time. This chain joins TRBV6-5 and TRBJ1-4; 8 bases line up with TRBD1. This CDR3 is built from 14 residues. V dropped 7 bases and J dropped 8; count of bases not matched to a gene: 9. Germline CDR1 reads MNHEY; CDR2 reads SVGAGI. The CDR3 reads CASTMTGVGEKLFF. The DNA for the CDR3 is TGTGCCAGCACCATGACAGGGGTAGGGGAAAAACTGTTTTTT.

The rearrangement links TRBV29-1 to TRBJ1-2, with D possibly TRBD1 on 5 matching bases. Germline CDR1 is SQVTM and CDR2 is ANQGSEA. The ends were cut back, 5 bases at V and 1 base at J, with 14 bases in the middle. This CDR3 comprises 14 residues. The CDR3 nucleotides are TGCAGCGTTCCCGATTACAGGTATAACTATGGCTACACCTTC. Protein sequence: CSVPDYRYNYGYTF.

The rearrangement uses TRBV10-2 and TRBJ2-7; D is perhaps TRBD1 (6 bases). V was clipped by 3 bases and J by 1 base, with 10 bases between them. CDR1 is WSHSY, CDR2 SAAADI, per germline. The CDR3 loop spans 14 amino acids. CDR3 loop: CASSDRTASYEQYF. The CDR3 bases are TGCGCCAGCAGTGACCGGACAGCTTCCTACGAGCAGTACTTC.